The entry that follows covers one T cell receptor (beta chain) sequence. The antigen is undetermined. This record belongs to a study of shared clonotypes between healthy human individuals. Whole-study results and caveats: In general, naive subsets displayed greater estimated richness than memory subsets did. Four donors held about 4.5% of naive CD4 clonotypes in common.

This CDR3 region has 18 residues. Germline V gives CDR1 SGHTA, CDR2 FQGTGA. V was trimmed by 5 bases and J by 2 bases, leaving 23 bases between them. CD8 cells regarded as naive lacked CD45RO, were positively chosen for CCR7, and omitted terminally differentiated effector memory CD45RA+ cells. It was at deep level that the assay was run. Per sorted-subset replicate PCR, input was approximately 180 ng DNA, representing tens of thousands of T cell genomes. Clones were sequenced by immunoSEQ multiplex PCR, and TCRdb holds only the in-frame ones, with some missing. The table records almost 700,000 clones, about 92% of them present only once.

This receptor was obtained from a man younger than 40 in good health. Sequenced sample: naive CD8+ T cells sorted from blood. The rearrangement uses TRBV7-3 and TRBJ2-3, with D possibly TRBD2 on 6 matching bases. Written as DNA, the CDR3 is TGTGCCAGCAGCCCTCGGTGGGAGGACCCTGAGGACACAGATACGCAGTATTTT. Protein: CASSPRWEDPEDTDTQYF.